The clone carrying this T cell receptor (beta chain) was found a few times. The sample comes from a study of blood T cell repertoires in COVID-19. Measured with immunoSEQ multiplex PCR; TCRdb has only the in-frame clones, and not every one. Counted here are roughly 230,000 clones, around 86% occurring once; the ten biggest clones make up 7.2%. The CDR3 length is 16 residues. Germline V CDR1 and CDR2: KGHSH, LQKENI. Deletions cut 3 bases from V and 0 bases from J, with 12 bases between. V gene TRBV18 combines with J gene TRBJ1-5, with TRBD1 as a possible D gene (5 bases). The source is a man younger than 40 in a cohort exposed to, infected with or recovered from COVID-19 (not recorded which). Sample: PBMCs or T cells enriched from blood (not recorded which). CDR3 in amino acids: CASSPQGGRSNQPQHF. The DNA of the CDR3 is TGTGCCAGCTCACCCCAGGGAGGGCGTAGCAATCAGCCCCAGCATTTT.